The rows below give T cell receptor beta chains drawn from one sample of a study of cytomegalovirus exposure and HLA in healthy donors. Measured with immunoSEQ multiplex PCR; TCRdb has only the in-frame clones, and not every one. In the table there are about 190,000 clones, over 65% of which are singletons. Input material: PBMCs. These receptors all come from a woman aged 45-65 years in good health and CMV-seropositive. The CDR3 runs from the conserved cysteine through the conserved F or W. The D gene is left open where the match is weak. Expanded clones are given a class, and other clones once, few, many or no size at all.

15	TRBV6-5	NA	TRBJ2-2	NA	TGTGCCAGCTGTGTTGCCGGGGGTAACACCGGGGAGCTGTTTTTT	CASCVAGGNTGELFF
15	TRBV7-2	NA	TRBJ2-2	NA	TGTGCCAGCAGCTTGGGGAACAGGGACACCGGGGAGCTGTTTTTT	CASSLGNRDTGELFF
16	TRBV4-1	NA	TRBJ1-2	NA	TGCGCCAGCAGCCAAAACACAGGGCCCCCGAACTATGGCTACACCTTC	CASSQNTGPPNYGYTF
16	TRBV2	NA	TRBJ1-3	NA	TGTGCCAGCATAGAAGGGGCGGTGCCCTCTGGAAACACCATATATTTT	CASIEGAVPSGNTIYF
15	TRBV11-2	TRBD1	TRBJ2-2	NA	TGTGCCAGCAGCCCGTGGACAGGGCAAGTCGGGGAGCTGTTTTTT	CASSPWTGQVGELFF
14	TRBV28	TRBD1	TRBJ1-1	NA	TGTGCCAGCAGGGCAGGGGGCACGAACACTGAAGCTTTCTTT	CASRAGGTNTEAFF
13	TRBV6-1	TRBD1	TRBJ2-7	NA	TGTGCCAGCAGTTCGGGACAGGACTACGAGCAGTACTTC	CASSSGQDYEQYF
14	TRBV4-1	NA	TRBJ1-6	NA	TGCGCCAGCAGCCAAGGTGGGGGCAATTCACCCCTCCACTTT	CASSQGGGNSPLHF
15	TRBV7-9	NA	TRBJ2-2	once	TGTGCCAGCAGCCCCCGTGGGCCATCGGGGGGGGAGCTGTTTTTT	CASSPRGPSGGELFF
14	TRBV7-9	NA	TRBJ1-1	NA	TGTGCCAGCAGCTTAGATTTGGCGGGCACTGAAGCTTTCTTT	CASSLDLAGTEAFF
13	TRBV7-8	NA	TRBJ1-1	NA	TGTGCCAGCGTCCGGGACATAAACACTGAAGCTTTCTTT	CASVRDINTEAFF
20	TRBV6-4	NA	TRBJ1-6	NA	TGTGCCAGCCACGCACTCTGCCCCCGCGGCGGGGGGGCCTATAATTCACCCCTCCACTTT	CASHALCPRGGGAYNSPLHF
16	TRBV6-6	NA	TRBJ2-5	NA	TGTGCCAGCAGTTACTCGGCTAGCCAGTACCAAGAGACCCAGTACTTC	CASSYSASQYQETQYF
14	TRBV5-4	TRBD1	TRBJ2-1	NA	TGTGCCAGCAGCCCCAACCCAGGGGGCAATGAGCAGTTCTTC	CASSPNPGGNEQFF
12	TRBV5-5	NA	TRBJ1-1	NA	TGTGCCAGCAGCTTACTTCGGGCTGAAGCTTTCTTT	CASSLLRAEAFF
14	TRBV7-3	NA	TRBJ2-5	NA	TGTGCCAGCAGCTTACCCCCGGGGGAAGAGACCCAGTACTTC	CASSLPPGEETQYF
15	TRBV7-2	NA	TRBJ2-1	NA	TGTGCCAGCAGCCTCGGGGAGAGCTCCTACAATGAGCAGTTCTTC	CASSLGESSYNEQFF
14	TRBV6-6	NA	TRBJ1-5	NA	TGCGCCAGCAGCTCCCCAGATAGCAATCAGCCCCAGCATTTT	CASSSPDSNQPQHF
14	TRBV11-2	NA	TRBJ1-2	NA	TGTGCCAGCAGCACAGGACATGGGAACTATGGCTACACCTTC	CASSTGHGNYGYTF
13	TRBV7-2	NA	TRBJ2-7	NA	TGTGCCAGCAGCCCTGACAGTTTGTACGAGCAGTACTTC	CASSPDSLYEQYF
17	TRBV2	TRBD2	TRBJ2-3	NA	TGTGCCAGCAGTAGCCCTAGCGGGGGGGCGGGCACAGATACGCAGTATTTT	CASSSPSGGAGTDTQYF
16	TRBV7-9	TRBD1	TRBJ1-5	NA	TGTGCCAGCAGCTTAGAATCTACAGGGGGAAGTCAGCCCCAGCATTTT	CASSLESTGGSQPQHF
15	TRBV7-2	NA	TRBJ1-3	NA	TGTGCCAGCAGCTTCAGGGAAATCTCCGGAAACACCATATATTTT	CASSFREISGNTIYF
13	TRBV2	NA	TRBJ1-1	NA	TGTGCCAGCAGTGACGACAGCAACACTGAAGCTTTCTTT	CASSDDSNTEAFF
14	TRBV6-6	TRBD1	TRBJ1-1	NA	TGTGCCAGCAGTTCCTCAGGGGGCGGGACTGAAGCTTTCTTT	CASSSSGGGTEAFF